This entry is about one T cell receptor beta chain. What it binds is unknown. This sample was included in a study of response to subunit inactivated influenza vaccine. Findings of the study overall: The authors offered the suggestion that each seasonal influenza vaccination recruits few new T cells.

TCRdb recomputed calls from the RT-PCR reads with MiXCR, one row per CDR3 protein. Here the sample spans approximately 500,000 distinct CDR3 sequences, 20% to 25% being singletons. CDR1 is MNHNS and CDR2 is SASEGT in the germline V gene. The CDR3 consists of 14 residues. The V end was cut by 6 bases, the J end by 0 bases, with 9 bases between. Separately, the same data were catalogued under a study of T cells expressing NK-cell markers. That work adds: TCR beta cDNA was made by 5'RACE template switching with UMIs. Each TCR beta repertoire originated in sorted T cells that were CD3+CD56+NKG2C+, CD3+CD56+NKG2C- or CD3+CD56-NKG2C+. Seven donors tested HCMV-seropositive and one tested seronegative among the eight sequenced. An anti-gamma-delta TCR antibody restricted sorting to alpha-beta TCR T cells in several experiments.

This chain uses TRBV6-1 with TRBJ1-3; a possible D gene is TRBD1 (6 bases). Sequencing was performed on CD4+ T cells sorted from PBMCs, taken 11 to 12 days after vaccination. This TCR came from a man aged 45 to 65 who received an inactivated influenza vaccine. The CDR3 DNA reads as TGTGCCAGCAGCAGGACAGCCTCTGGAAACACCATATATTTT. The encoded protein is CASSRTASGNTIYF.